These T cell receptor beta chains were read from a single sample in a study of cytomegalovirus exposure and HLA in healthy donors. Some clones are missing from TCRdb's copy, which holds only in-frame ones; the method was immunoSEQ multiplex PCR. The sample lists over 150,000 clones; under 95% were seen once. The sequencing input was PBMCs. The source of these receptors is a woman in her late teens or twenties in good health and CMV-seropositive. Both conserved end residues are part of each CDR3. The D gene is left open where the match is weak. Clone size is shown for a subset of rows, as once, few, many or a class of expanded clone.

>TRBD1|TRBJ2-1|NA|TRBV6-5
CASKDRGREGRQFF
TGTGCCAGTAAGGACAGGGGGAGGGAGGGCCGGCAGTTCTTC
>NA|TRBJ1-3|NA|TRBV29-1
CSVVGVGNTIYF
TGCAGCGTTGTCGGGGTCGGAAACACCATATATTTT
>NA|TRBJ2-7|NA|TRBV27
CASSLTIPWHEQYF
TGTGCCAGCAGTTTGACTATACCCTGGCACGAGCAGTACTTC
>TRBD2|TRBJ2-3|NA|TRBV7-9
CASSITSAPWDTQYF
TGTGCCAGCAGCATCACTAGCGCCCCTTGGGATACGCAGTATTTT
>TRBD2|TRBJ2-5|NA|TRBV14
CASSQGTSGGVQETQYF
TGTGCCAGCAGCCAAGGAACTAGCGGGGGAGTCCAAGAGACCCAGTACTTC
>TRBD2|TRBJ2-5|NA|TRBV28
CASSPRGLSGRHQETQYF
TGTGCCAGCAGTCCGAGGGGGCTTAGCGGGAGGCACCAAGAGACCCAGTACTTC
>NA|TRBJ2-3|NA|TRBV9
CASSPRSGYSTDTQYF
TGTGCCAGCAGCCCCCGCAGCGGGTACAGCACAGATACGCAGTATTTT
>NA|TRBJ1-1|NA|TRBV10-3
CAIRSDSDTEAFF
TGTGCCATCAGGAGTGACAGTGACACTGAAGCTTTCTTT
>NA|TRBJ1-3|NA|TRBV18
CASSSGSGNTIYF
TGTGCCAGCTCATCAGGGTCTGGAAACACCATATATTTT
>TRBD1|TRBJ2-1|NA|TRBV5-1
CASSSQGAGYNEQFF
TGCGCCAGCAGCTCCCAGGGGGCCGGCTACAATGAGCAGTTCTTC
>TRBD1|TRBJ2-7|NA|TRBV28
CASSPAGTGLQYF
TGTGCCAGCAGCCCTGCCGGGACAGGGTTGCAGTACTTC
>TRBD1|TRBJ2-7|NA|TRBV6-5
CASSYSRDRDPYEQYF
TGTGCCAGCAGTTACTCCCGGGACAGGGACCCCTACGAGCAGTACTTC
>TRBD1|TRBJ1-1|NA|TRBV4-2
CASSHRTGGTEAFF
TGTGCCAGCAGCCATCGGACAGGGGGAACTGAAGCTTTCTTT
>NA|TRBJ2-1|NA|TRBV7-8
CASRSGVAYNEQFF
TGTGCCAGCAGGTCGGGGGTGGCCTACAATGAGCAGTTCTTC
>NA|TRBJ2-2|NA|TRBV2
CASRRSENTGELFF
TGTGCCAGCAGGAGGTCAGAAAACACCGGGGAGCTGTTTTTT
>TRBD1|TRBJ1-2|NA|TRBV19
CASSIDLIRGRTIYGYTF
TGTGCCAGTAGTATAGATCTAATAAGGGGGCGAACTATCTATGGCTACACCTTC
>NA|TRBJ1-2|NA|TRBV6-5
CASSYIGGLNYGYTF
TGTGCCAGCAGTTATATCGGGGGGCTAAACTATGGCTACACCTTC
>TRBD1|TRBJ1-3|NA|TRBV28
CASSPDRGPGNTIYF
TGTGCCAGCAGCCCGGACAGGGGCCCTGGAAACACCATATATTTT
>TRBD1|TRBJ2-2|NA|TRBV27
CASSTGVGGELFF
TGTGCCAGCAGTACAGGGGTGGGCGGGGAGCTGTTTTTT
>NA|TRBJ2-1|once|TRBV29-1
CSVLEVTRDYEQFF
TGCAGCGTTTTAGAGGTCACTAGAGACTATGAGCAGTTCTTC
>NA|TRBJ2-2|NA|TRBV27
CASAQGRPGELFF
TGTGCCAGCGCCCAGGGGCGACCCGGGGAGCTGTTTTTT
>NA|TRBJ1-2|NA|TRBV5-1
CASSLGQVSPYGYTF
TGCGCCAGCAGCTTGGGGCAGGTCTCCCCCTATGGCTACACCTTC
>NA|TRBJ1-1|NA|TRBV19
CASSMDSSNTEAFF
TGTGCCAGTAGTATGGACAGTTCGAACACTGAAGCTTTCTTT
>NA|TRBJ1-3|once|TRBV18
CASSPPGIAGNTIYF
TGTGCCAGCTCACCTCCGGGGATAGCTGGAAACACCATATATTTT
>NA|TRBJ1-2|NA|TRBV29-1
CSVVAGDYGYTF
TGCAGCGTTGTGGCAGGGGACTATGGCTACACCTTC
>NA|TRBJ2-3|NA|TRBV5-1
CASEKARGSSTDTQYF
TGCGCCAGCGAAAAAGCAAGGGGTTCTAGCACAGATACGCAGTATTTT
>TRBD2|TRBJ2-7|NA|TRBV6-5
CASSLAGLAYEQYF
TGTGCCAGCAGCCTAGCGGGCCTCGCCTACGAGCAGTACTTC
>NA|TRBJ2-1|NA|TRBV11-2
CASSLEGRGDGQFF
TGTGCCAGCAGCTTAGAGGGGCGCGGAGACGGGCAGTTCTTC
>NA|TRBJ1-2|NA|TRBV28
CASSFPTTEGSYGYTF
TGTGCCAGCAGTTTCCCGACGACGGAGGGTTCCTATGGCTACACCTTC
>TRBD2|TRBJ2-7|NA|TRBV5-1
CASSNAVGTTWEQYF
TGCGCCAGCAGCAATGCAGTCGGGACTACGTGGGAGCAGTACTTC
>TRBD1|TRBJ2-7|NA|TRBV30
CAWRAGTGLFHEQYF
TGTGCCTGGAGGGCCGGGACAGGGCTCTTCCACGAGCAGTACTTC
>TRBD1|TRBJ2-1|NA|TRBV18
CASSRGQGYNEQFF
TGTGCCAGCTCCCGGGGACAGGGCTACAATGAGCAGTTCTTC
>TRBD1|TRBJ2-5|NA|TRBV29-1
CSVERDRGQETQYF
TGCAGCGTTGAAAGGGACAGGGGGCAAGAGACCCAGTACTTC